This T cell receptor (beta chain) was captured in a study of blood T cell repertoires in COVID-19. Across the study: Acute-phase and convalescent COVID-19 samples originated in the United States, Italy and Spain. Sources were T cells, B-cell-depleted T cells, or PBMCs; the material itself was cDNA or gDNA.

The CDR3 extends over 14 amino acids. The ends were cut back, 0 bases at V and 7 bases at J, with 12 bases in the middle. CDR1 and CDR2 (germline): MNHEY, SVGAGI. Original methodology: Amplification with reference gene primers provided the estimates of nucleated cell counts. This table comes from immunoSEQ multiplex PCR, and its TCRdb copy is limited to in-frame clones, with some not included. The DNA gave D and trimming, while V, J and clone size come from that table. This table holds about 140,000 clones, around nine tenths found once. The V and J genes are TRBV6-5 and TRBJ1-2; possibly TRBD1 for D (5 bases). The TCR was taken from a woman aged 45-60 years with active or convalescent COVID-19. What was sequenced was peripheral blood. The CDR3 region has the DNA TGTGCCAGCAGTTACTCGACAGATATGGTTGGCTACACCTTC. Protein sequence: CASSYSTDMVGYTF.